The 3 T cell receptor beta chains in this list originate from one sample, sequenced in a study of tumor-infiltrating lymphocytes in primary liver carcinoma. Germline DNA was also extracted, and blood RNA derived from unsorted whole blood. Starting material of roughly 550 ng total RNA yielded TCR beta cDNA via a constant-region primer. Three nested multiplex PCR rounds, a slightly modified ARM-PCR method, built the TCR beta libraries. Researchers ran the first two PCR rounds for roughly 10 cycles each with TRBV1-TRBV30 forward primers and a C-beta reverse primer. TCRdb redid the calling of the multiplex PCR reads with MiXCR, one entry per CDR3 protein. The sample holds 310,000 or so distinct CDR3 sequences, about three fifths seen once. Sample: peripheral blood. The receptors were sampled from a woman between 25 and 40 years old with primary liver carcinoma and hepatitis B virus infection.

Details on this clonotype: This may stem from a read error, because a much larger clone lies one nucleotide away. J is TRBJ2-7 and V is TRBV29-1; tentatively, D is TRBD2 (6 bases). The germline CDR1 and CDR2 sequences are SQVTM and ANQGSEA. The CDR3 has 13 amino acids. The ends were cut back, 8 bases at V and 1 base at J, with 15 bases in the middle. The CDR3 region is CSIRGGSSYEQYF. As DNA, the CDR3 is TGCAGCATACGGGGAGGCTCTTCCTACGAGCAGTACTTC.

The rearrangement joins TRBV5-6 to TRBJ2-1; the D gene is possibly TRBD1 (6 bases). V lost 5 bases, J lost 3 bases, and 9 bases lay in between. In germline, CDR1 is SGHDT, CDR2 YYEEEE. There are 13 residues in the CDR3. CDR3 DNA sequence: TGTGCCAGCAGACAGGGATACTACAATGAGCAGTTCTTC. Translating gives CASRQGYYNEQFF.

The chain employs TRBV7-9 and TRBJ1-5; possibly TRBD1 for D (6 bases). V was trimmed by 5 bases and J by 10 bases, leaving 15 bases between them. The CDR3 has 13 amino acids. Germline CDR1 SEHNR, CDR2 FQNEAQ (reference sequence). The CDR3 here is CASSRTGSHPQHF. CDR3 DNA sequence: TGTGCCAGCAGCAGAACAGGGAGTCATCCCCAGCATTTT.